Listed below are T cell receptor beta chains from one sample, sequenced in a study of regulatory T cells in long-lasting Graves disease. TCRdb itself ran the multiplex PCR reads through MiXCR, one entry per CDR3 protein. Here the sample spans a few hundred thousand distinct CDR3 sequences, over 15% being singletons. This sample also belongs to another study, concerning T cells in Graves' hyperthyroidism and ophthalmopathy.

Sequenced here: peripheral blood mononuclear cells (PBMCs), sampled at new diagnosis, from a patient treated with antithyroid drugs. The receptors derive from a man aged 40-55 years with Graves disease. The CDR3 runs from the conserved cysteine through the conserved F or W. The D gene is left open where the match is weak. Expanded clones get a size class; other rows say once, few or many, or leave the size out.

j_call v_call d_call clone_size cdr3_aa cdr3_nt
TRBJ1-4 TRBV9 NA few CASSETQGFGEKLFF TGTGCCAGCAGCGAAACTCAGGGGTTCGGTGAAAAACTGTTTTTT
TRBJ1-1 TRBV7-2 NA many CASSSDRRREAFF TGTGCCAGCAGCTCAGACAGACGCCGGGAAGCTTTCTTT
TRBJ2-7 TRBV14 NA many CASSPYGAGNSYEQYF TGTGCCAGCAGCCCGTACGGGGCAGGTAATTCCTACGAGCAGTACTTC
TRBJ1-5 TRBV6-1 NA few CASSSFGRNQPQHF TGTGCCAGCAGCTCCTTTGGGCGCAATCAGCCCCAGCATTTT
TRBJ1-5 TRBV6-5 NA few CASSFMGRNNQPQHF TGTGCCAGCAGTTTCATGGGCAGAAACAATCAGCCCCAGCATTTT
TRBJ2-7 TRBV27 TRBD2 few CASSLSPGGPYEQYF TGTGCCAGCAGTTTATCACCGGGAGGCCCCTACGAGCAGTACTTC
TRBJ2-3 TRBV10-3 NA NA CAIKPSGGTTDTQYF TGTGCCATCAAACCATCGGGGGGCACCACAGATACGCAGTATTTT
TRBJ2-3 TRBV9 TRBD2 many CASSVATSGLTDTQYF TGTGCCAGCAGCGTAGCGACTAGCGGGCTCACAGATACGCAGTATTTT
TRBJ2-6 TRBV11-2 NA many CASSWGLAFEANVLTF TGTGCCAGCAGCTGGGGACTCGCGTTTGAGGCCAACGTCCTGACTTTC
TRBJ2-3 TRBV7-3 TRBD1 many CASSLSSTGADTQYF TGTGCCAGCAGCTTATCCTCCACAGGGGCAGATACGCAGTATTTT
TRBJ1-2 TRBV18 TRBD1 many CASSPRQGGYTF TGTGCCAGCTCACCCAGACAGGGTGGCTACACCTTC
TRBJ2-3 TRBV12-3/TRBV12-4 NA few CASSTPGGADTDTQYF TGTGCCAGCAGTACCCCCGGAGGGGCGGACACAGATACGCAGTATTTT
TRBJ2-7 TRBV2 TRBD2 many CASRKMTSGGGEQYF TGTGCCAGCAGAAAAATGACTAGCGGGGGGGGCGAGCAGTACTTC
TRBJ1-2 TRBV28 NA NA CASSHSGGYTF TGTGCCAGCAGTCACTCAGGTGGCTACACCTTC
TRBJ2-7 TRBV4-1 NA NA CASSQDPRGTYEQYF TGCGCCAGCAGCCAAGATCCTAGGGGGACCTACGAGCAGTACTTC
TRBJ1-1 TRBV5-1 NA few CASSTQGGDTEAFF TGCGCCAGCAGCACACAGGGTGGCGACACTGAAGCTTTCTTT
TRBJ2-7 TRBV6-2/TRBV6-3 TRBD1 NA CASGQGVYSYEQYF TGTGCCAGCGGACAGGGAGTCTACTCCTACGAGCAGTACTTC
TRBJ2-2 TRBV11-1 TRBD1 many CASSLEGTGFNTGELFF TGTGCCAGCAGCTTAGAGGGGACAGGGTTCAACACCGGGGAGCTGTTTTTT
TRBJ2-2 TRBV2 TRBD1 few CASSWDRGYTGELFF TGTGCCAGCAGTTGGGACAGGGGTTACACCGGGGAGCTGTTTTTT
TRBJ2-1 TRBV6-1 TRBD1 many CASRNRGSNYNEQFF TGTGCCAGCAGGAACAGGGGATCTAACTACAATGAGCAGTTCTTC
TRBJ1-4 TRBV6-1 NA many CASTRGHGPREKLFF TGTGCCAGCACCAGAGGACATGGTCCCCGTGAAAAACTGTTTTTT
TRBJ2-4 TRBV11-2 TRBD1 many CASSLVRDRAANIQYF TGTGCCAGCAGCTTAGTTCGGGACAGGGCAGCGAACATTCAGTACTTC
TRBJ1-5 TRBV16 NA many CASSQLGSNQPQHF TGTGCCAGCAGCCAATTGGGTAGCAATCAGCCCCAGCATTTT